These 10 T cell receptor beta chains share one sample of origin, sequenced in a study of regulatory T cells in long-lasting Graves disease. Time point meaning: newly diagnosed GD, antithyroid drugs for less than 3 months. The TCR library used RNA extracted from PBMCs. CDR3-region Arm-PCR and iRepertoire HTBI primers produced the TCR beta libraries. TCRdb processed the multiplex PCR reads anew with MiXCR; each CDR3 protein has one entry. Of 360,000 or so distinct CDR3 sequences detected, 12% appear once; the ten largest clones hold 15% to 20%. The sample was also linked to a second study, of T cells in Graves' hyperthyroidism and ophthalmopathy.

This specimen consisted of peripheral blood mononuclear cells (PBMCs), obtained at new diagnosis, from a patient treated with antithyroid drugs. These receptors originate from a woman under 30 with Graves disease.

The sample holds many counts of this clonotype. The chain carries TRBV7-2 and TRBJ2-1; either TRBD1 or TRBD2 may fit D (5 bases each). This CDR3 is built from 14 residues. Germline-derived CDR1 and CDR2 are SGHTA and FQGNSA. V was clipped by 5 bases and J by 4 bases, with 12 bases between them. CDR3 residues: CASSKGPEYNEQFF. For the CDR3, the DNA is TGTGCCAGCAGCAAGGGACCAGAATACAATGAGCAGTTCTTC. The full variable domain, with the rest looked up from reference TRBV7-2 and TRBJ2-1, is GAGVSQSPSNKVTEKGKDVELRCDPISGHTALYWYRQSLGQGLEFLIYFQGNSAPDKSGLPSDRFSAERTGGSVSTLTIQRTQQEDSAVYLCASSKGPEYNEQFFGPGTRLTVL.

Of note for this clonotype: Possible read error: a much larger clone is one base away. The CDR3 DNA reads TGTGCCAGCAGTCCCCCAGACAGCCGTCCAAACACCATATATTTT. This encodes CASSPPDSRPNTIYF. This chain uses TRBV28 with TRBJ1-3; perhaps TRBD1 as D (5 bases). Germline V gene sequence: CDR1 MDHEN, CDR2 SYDVKM. CDR3 length equals 15 residues. The V and J ends lost 5 bases and 6 bases respectively, with 17 bases between them. The variable domain in full, completed from reference TRBV28 and TRBJ1-3, reads DVKVTQSSRYLVKRTGEKVFLECVQDMDHENMFWYRQDPGLGLRLIYFSYDVKMKEKGDIPEGYSVSREKKERFSLILESASTNQTSMYLCASSPPDSRPNTIYFGEGSWLTVV.

V usage is TRBV25-1 and J usage is TRBJ1-1; D not certain. The CDR3 covers 14 residues. Germline V gene sequence: CDR1 MGHDK, CDR2 SYGVNS. The germline V and J ends were trimmed by 5 bases and 5 bases, with 15 bases remaining between them. The CDR3 region is CASSLTPGGTEAFF. In DNA form, the CDR3 reads TGTGCCAGCAGTCTGACCCCAGGAGGAACTGAAGCTTTCTTT.

This clonotype appeared many times. The chain has TRBV15 and TRBJ2-2; maybe TRBD2 (5 bases). CDR1 and CDR2 from the germline V gene are LNHNV and YYDKDF (reference sequence). V dropped 3 bases and J dropped 6 bases, with 11 bases sitting between them. This CDR3 has 14 amino acids. For the CDR3, the DNA is TGTGCCACCAGCAGCCCCGAGAGGGCCGGGGAGCTGTTTTTT. Amino acids: CATSSPERAGELFF.

This clonotype was found many times. The chain carries TRBV9 and TRBJ2-2, with D hard to call. Trimming pared 0 bases from V and 4 bases from J, leaving 13 bases between. Germline V gene data show CDR1 as SGDLS and CDR2 as YYNGEE. The CDR3 spans 16 residues. The CDR3, as DNA: TGTGCCAGCAGCGTAGCGCAAGTACGAGGCACCGGGGAGCTGTTTTTT. Its translation: CASSVAQVRGTGELFF. Together with reference TRBV9 and TRBJ2-2, the CDR3 gives the full variable domain: DSGVTQTPKHLITATGQRVTLRCSPRSGDLSVYWYQQSLDQGLQFLIQYYNGEERAKGNILERFSAQQFPDLHSELNLSSLELGDSALYFCASSVAQVRGTGELFFGEGSRLTVL.

The J gene is TRBJ2-5, the V gene TRBV28; the match to TRBD1 covers 7 bases. This CDR3 is built from 14 residues. V shed 7 bases and J 0 bases; nucleotides not matched to a gene: 5. Germline V gene sequence: CDR1 MDHEN, CDR2 SYDVKM. The CDR3 spells CASTYRGYQETQYF. CDR3 coding DNA: TGTGCCAGCACCTACAGGGGTTACCAAGAGACCCAGTACTTC.

This clonotype showed up many times. V usage is TRBV7-9 and J usage is TRBJ2-7; tentatively, D is TRBD2 (6 bases). V was shortened by 8 bases and J by 4 bases, with 21 bases between the two germline ends. Germline V CDR1 and CDR2: SEHNR, FQNEAQ (reference sequence). The CDR3 has 15 residues. The CDR3 DNA follows: TGTGCCAGCCACATAGGGCACTCCGGGGGATACGAGCAGTACTTC. It encodes CASHIGHSGGYEQYF.

There are many counts of this clonotype. The genes are TRBV18 and TRBJ1-4; D not resolved. The CDR3 runs 15 residues. Per germline, CDR1 KGHSH and CDR2 LQKENI. The V and J ends lost 2 bases and 6 bases respectively, with 13 bases between them. CDR3 amino acids: CASSPSRIGDEKLFF. The CDR3 nucleotides are TGTGCCAGCTCACCAAGTCGGATAGGAGATGAAAAACTGTTTTTT.

This clonotype was seen many times. This sequence joins TRBV20-1 and TRBJ2-7, with 7 bases lining up with TRBD1. Germline assignment: CDR1 DFQATT and CDR2 SNEGSKA (reference sequence). J lost 1 base, V lost 6 bases, and 3 bases had no gene match. The CDR3 totals 12 residues. DNA of the CDR3: TGCAGTGCCCGGACAGGATCCTACGAGCAGTACGTC. The encoded protein is CSARTGSYEQYV.

This clonotype was seen only a few times. The gene calls are TRBV20-1 and TRBJ2-1; 8 bases match TRBD1. V was pared by 3 bases and J by 6 bases, with 10 bases of the junction left unmatched. This CDR3 comprises 15 residues. In germline, CDR1 is DFQATT, CDR2 SNEGSKA (reference sequence). CDR3 sequence: CSARAGGRYGNEQFF. DNA of the CDR3: TGCAGTGCTAGGGCAGGGGGCAGGTATGGCAATGAGCAGTTCTTC.